A single sample is the source of the 20 T cell receptor beta chains below, sequenced in a study of blood T cells in healthy people across ages. Then a second PCR, running roughly 7 to 11 cycles, was carried out with a sample-barcoded 5' primer and a J-beta primer mix. Each CDR3 protein is one row after TCRdb ran MiXCR on the 5' RACE reads. The profile shows roughly 1.6 million distinct CDR3 sequences, 30% to 35% of them singletons. The specimen sequenced was blood. The receptors derive from a young woman in good health.

This chain joins TRBV4-1 and TRBJ2-6, with D unclear. V lost 10 bases and J 4 bases, leaving 14 bases between the germline ends. Germline V lookup: CDR1 MGHRA, CDR2 YSYEKL. The CDR3 is 14 amino acids. CDR3 nucleotides: TGCGCCAACACCCAGGTTGGGGGGGCCAACGTCCTGACTTTC. It yields the protein CANTQVGGANVLTF.

This clonotype was seen a handful of times. This sequence joins TRBV10-3 and TRBJ1-4; D possibly corresponds to TRBD1 (5 bases). Germline V lookup: CDR1 ENHRY, CDR2 SYGVKD. This CDR3 has 13 residues. V was shortened by 6 bases and J by 7 bases, with 12 bases between the two germline ends. Here the CDR3 reads CAIRGTSSEKLFF. CDR3 sequence (DNA): TGTGCCATCAGGGGGACTTCGTCTGAAAAACTGTTTTTT.

The chain is built from TRBV10-3 and TRBJ2-1, with D possibly TRBD1 on 5 matching bases. There are 15 residues in the CDR3. Trimming removed 5 bases at V and 3 bases at J, with 14 bases between. The germline V gene has CDR1 ENHRY and CDR2 SYGVKD. This chain's CDR3 is CAISKTAGGYNEQFF. CDR3 nucleotide sequence: TGTGCCATCAGTAAGACAGCAGGCGGCTACAATGAGCAGTTCTTC.

A word on this clonotype: A much larger clone is a single base away; this may be a read error. V usage is TRBV7-3 and J usage is TRBJ2-5, with a possible D match to TRBD1 (6 bases). From germline, CDR1 is SGHTA and CDR2 FQGTGA. The CDR3 runs 13 residues. V shed 4 bases and J shed 5 bases, with 11 bases lying between them. CDR3 bases: TGTGCCAGCAGCTCGGGACATTCGGAGACCCAGTACTTC. Amino acid sequence: CASSSGHSETQYF. The full variable domain, completed using reference TRBV7-3 and TRBJ2-5, is GAGVSQTPSNKVTEKGKYVELRCDPISGHTALYWYRQSLGQGPEFLIYFQGTGAADDSGLPNDRFFAVRPEGSVSTLKIQRTERGDSAVYLCASSSGHSETQYFGPGTRLLVL.

In this sample, this clonotype turned up once. The genes are TRBV7-3 and TRBJ2-5, with a possible D match to TRBD2 (6 bases). Germline loops: CDR1 SGHTA, CDR2 FQGTGA. This CDR3 has 15 amino acids. V lost 0 bases and J 1 base, leaving 9 bases between the germline ends. The CDR3 reads CASSLTGGFQETQYF. The CDR3 DNA sequence: TGTGCCAGCAGCTTAACGGGGGGATTCCAAGAGACCCAGTACTTC.

This clonotype was seen a handful of times. The chain employs TRBV12-3 or TRBV12-4 and TRBJ1-1; 7 bases line up with TRBD1. This CDR3 has 14 amino acids. Unmatched junction bases numbered 11, after V lost 8 bases and J lost 5 bases. The CDR3: CASGPGTASTEAFF. The CDR3 bases are TGTGCCAGCGGGCCTGGGACAGCGAGTACTGAAGCTTTCTTT.

This clonotype has only a few counts. The J gene is TRBJ1-2, the V gene TRBV13; D might be TRBD1 (5 bases). The V gene lost 6 bases and the J gene lost 8 bases, with 19 bases spanning the gap. Germline V gene data show CDR1 as PRHDT and CDR2 as FYEKMQ (reference sequence). This CDR3 is 14 amino acids long. The CDR3 reads CASSSPGLSLGYTF. CDR3 bases: TGTGCCAGCAGTTCCCCGGGACTCAGTTTGGGCTACACCTTC.

The V and J genes are TRBV6-1 and TRBJ2-1; 9 bases match TRBD1. Looked up from germline, CDR1 is MNHNS and CDR2 is SASEGT. CDR3 length: 15 amino acids. The V and J ends lost 3 bases and 1 base, in that order; junction bases with no gene match: 1. As DNA, the CDR3 is TGTGCCAGCAGTGAGGGGACAGGGTCCTACAATGAGCAGTTCTTC. This gives the protein CASSEGTGSYNEQFF.

In regard to this clonotype: At one end the junction does not follow the germline gene, possibly because of a read error. This rearrangement joins TRBV4-1 to TRBJ2-1, with D tentatively TRBD2 (6 bases). Germline V lookup: CDR1 MGHRA, CDR2 YSYEKL. The CDR3 has 14 amino acids. The CDR3 region has the DNA TGCGCCAGCAGCCAACAAATGGGAGGCAATGAGCGGTTCTTC. It is translated as CASSQQMGGNERFF.

The chain uses TRBV9 and TRBJ2-5; TRBD2 aligns across 12 bases. Trimming at V came to 2 bases and at J to 4 bases, leaving 18 bases not matched to a gene. Germline CDR1 SGDLS, CDR2 YYNGEE. The CDR3 sequence is 20 residues long. Written as DNA, the CDR3 is TGTGCCAGCAGCGTCGGGACAGGAGACGCCCTGGGACTAGCGGGAGAGACCCAGTACTTC. Protein: CASSVGTGDALGLAGETQYF.

Regarding this clonotype: Sequence at one end of the junction differs from germline and may be a read error. This chain connects TRBV27 to TRBJ2-1, with 8 bases lining up with TRBD2. Germline loops: CDR1 MNHEY, CDR2 SMNVEV (reference sequence). This CDR3 contains 16 residues. In DNA, the CDR3 is TGTGCCGGCAGCGATGTGGAGTTAGCGGGATTGAATGAGCAGTTCTTC. Encoded protein: CAGSDVELAGLNEQFF.

The chain carries TRBV9 and TRBJ1-2; TRBD1 might be the D (6 bases). The CDR3 totals 13 residues. The germline CDR1 and CDR2 sequences are SGDLS and YYNGEE. The V end lost 2 bases, the J end lost 5 bases, and 10 bases lay between the germline ends. Here the CDR3 reads CASSVAQGYGYTF. In nucleotides, the CDR3 is TGTGCCAGCAGCGTCGCACAGGGATATGGCTACACCTTC. The complete variable domain, with remaining parts taken from reference TRBV9 and TRBJ1-2, reads DSGVTQTPKHLITATGQRVTLRCSPRSGDLSVYWYQQSLDQGLQFLIQYYNGEERAKGNILERFSAQQFPDLHSELNLSSLELGDSALYFCASSVAQGYGYTFGSGTRLTVV.

This clonotype was counted a few times. The genes are TRBV20-1 and TRBJ2-3; D is undetermined. CDR1 is DFQATT and CDR2 is SNEGSKA in the germline V gene (reference sequence). The CDR3 covers 13 residues. V lost 0 bases, J lost 2 bases, and 6 bases lay in between. CDR3 DNA: TGCAGTGCTAGAGATGGATACACAGATACGCAGTATTTT. It specifies CSARDGYTDTQYF.

The V gene is TRBV15, the J gene TRBJ1-2; D ambiguous. Per germline, CDR1 LNHNV and CDR2 YYDKDF (reference sequence). Trimming left V 1 base short and J 3 bases short, with 15 bases between. There are 16 residues in the CDR3. The CDR3 DNA is TGTGCCACCAGCAGAGGATGGGAGGGAGGGCACTATGGCTACACCTTC. Translating gives CATSRGWEGGHYGYTF. The entire variable domain, with the rest obtained from reference TRBV15 and TRBJ1-2, is as follows: DAMVIQNPRYQVTQFGKPVTLSCSQTLNHNVMYWYQQKSSQAPKLLFHYYDKDFNNEADTPDNFQSRRPNTSFCFLDIRSPGLGDTAMYLCATSRGWEGGHYGYTFGSGTRLTVV.

This clonotype turned up a few times. The CDR3 reads CSAGQTNYGYTF. CDR3 coding DNA: TGCAGTGCGGGGCAGACTAACTATGGCTACACCTTC. The rearrangement joins TRBV20-1 to TRBJ1-2; D may be TRBD1 (5 bases). Trimming cost V 6 bases and J 0 bases, with 8 bases left between them. Germline values: CDR1 DFQATT, CDR2 SNEGSKA (reference sequence). This CDR3 region has 12 residues.

This chain uses TRBV27 with TRBJ2-2; the D gene is possibly TRBD1 (6 bases). V was clipped by 0 bases and J by 5 bases, with 16 bases between them. The germline V gene encodes CDR1 MNHEY and CDR2 SMNVEV (reference sequence). The CDR3 totals 17 residues. DNA for the CDR3: TGTGCCAGCAGTTTATCCCTAGACAGGTTCATTACCGGGGAGCTGTTTTTT. It codes for CASSLSLDRFITGELFF.

V is TRBV20-1 and J is TRBJ1-5; D possibly corresponds to TRBD1 (5 bases). This CDR3 comprises 14 residues. V was trimmed by 3 bases and J by 0 bases, leaving 9 bases between them. The germline V gene encodes CDR1 DFQATT and CDR2 SNEGSKA (reference sequence). The CDR3, as DNA: TGCAGTGCTAGGCTCAGGGCTAGCAATCAGCCCCAGCATTTT. This codes for CSARLRASNQPQHF.

This clonotype was observed a handful of times. The J gene is TRBJ2-1, the V gene TRBV7-2, with 8 bases that match TRBD2. The V segment lost 5 bases and the J segment 2 bases; nucleotides outside the gene matches: 5. Germline V gene data show CDR1 as SGHTA and CDR2 as FQGNSA. CDR3 length: 15 residues. CDR3 sequence (DNA): TGTGCCAGCAGCCAAAACGGGGGGGCCTACAATGAGCAGTTCTTC. Translation: CASSQNGGAYNEQFF.

The genes are TRBV4-1 and TRBJ2-7; no reliable D call. Germline V lookup: CDR1 MGHRA, CDR2 YSYEKL. This CDR3 has 16 residues. Trimming left V 2 bases short and J 0 bases short, with 14 bases between. The CDR3 DNA reads TGCGCCAGCAGCCAAACGGCAGTTCTAAGCTCCTACGAGCAGTACTTC. Translated, it gives CASSQTAVLSSYEQYF.

This clonotype was observed many times. The chain links TRBV7-2 to TRBJ2-2; D is ambiguous. Germline V gene sequence: CDR1 SGHTA, CDR2 FQGNSA. The CDR3 covers 13 residues. V lost 3 bases to trimming and J lost 4 bases, with 6 bases between them. CDR3 sequence reads: CASSLAGTGELFF. For the CDR3, the DNA is TGTGCCAGCAGCTTGGCCGGCACCGGGGAGCTGTTTTTT.